The rows below give T cell receptor beta chains drawn from one sample of a study of blood T cell repertoires in COVID-19. TCRdb's table, derived via immunoSEQ multiplex PCR, lists solely in-frame clones and lacks some. This sample yields more than 150,000 clones, of which approximately 92% are seen a single time; 15% belongs to the top ten. The sequenced material came from peripheral blood. The receptors stem from a woman in her thirties or forties with acute or convalescent COVID-19. CDR3s include the opening cysteine and the closing phenylalanine or tryptophan. D genes are given only for firm matches. Clone size appears in some rows only: once, few, many, or a class for an expanded clone.

TRBJ2-7	.	.	TRBV27	TGTGCCAGCAGTTTGCAGGGGAGTGCCTACGAGCAGTACTTC	CASSLQGSAYEQYF
TRBJ2-1	TRBD2	once	TRBV11-3	TGTGCCAGCAGCTTAGATATCCTAGCGGGAGGGTCCACCTACAATGAGCAGTTCTTC	CASSLDILAGGSTYNEQFF
TRBJ1-4	.	.	TRBV4-2	TGTGCCAGCAGCCAACTAACAGGACAGCCTAATGAAAAACTGTTTTTT	CASSQLTGQPNEKLFF
TRBJ2-7	TRBD2	.	TRBV27	TGTGCCAGCACCCCGAGCGGGGGGCTCTCCTACGAGCAGTACTTC	CASTPSGGLSYEQYF
TRBJ1-1	.	.	TRBV7-9	TGTGCCAGCAGCAGCACCGGTGTGGGCAGGGAGGGAGTCACTGAAGCTTTCTTT	CASSSTGVGREGVTEAFF
TRBJ2-1	TRBD2	.	TRBV5-4	TGTGCCAGCAGCAGGGGTCTTCAGCGGGGGGATAATGAGCAGTTCTTC	CASSRGLQRGDNEQFF
TRBJ2-7	TRBD1	.	TRBV2	TGTGCCAGCAGTGGGGACAGAGGCGAGCAGTACTTC	CASSGDRGEQYF
TRBJ2-2	TRBD1	.	TRBV18	TGTGCCAGCTCACCCCTCCGAGGGACAGATAACACCGGGGAGCTGTTTTTT	CASSPLRGTDNTGELFF
TRBJ2-5	TRBD1	.	TRBV6-5	TGTGCCAGCAGTTACAAAGGGGGCGCTGGCAGAGAGACCCAGTACTTC	CASSYKGGAGRETQYF
TRBJ1-3	TRBD1	.	TRBV9	TGTGCCAGCAGCGGGGGACAGGGGGCTGGAAACACCATATATTTT	CASSGGQGAGNTIYF
TRBJ2-1	.	.	TRBV9	TGTGCCAGCAGCGGGGGTAAGGGGCACAATGAGCAGTTCTTC	CASSGGKGHNEQFF
TRBJ2-1	TRBD1	.	TRBV11-3	TGTGCCAGCAGCTTAGAATGGGGACAGGGGGCGAGCGATGAGCAGTTCTTC	CASSLEWGQGASDEQFF
TRBJ1-5	.	few	TRBV7-2	TGTGCCAGCAGCCCCTACTTAGATCAGCCCCAGCATTTT	CASSPYLDQPQHF
TRBJ2-2	TRBD2	.	TRBV30	TGTGCCTGGAGTCGACTAGCAATGACCGGGGAGCTGTTTTTT	CAWSRLAMTGELFF
TRBJ2-7	TRBD1	.	TRBV12-3/TRBV12-4	TGTGCCAGCAGTTTCGGACAGGTCTACGAGCAGTACTTC	CASSFGQVYEQYF
TRBJ2-7	TRBD1	few	TRBV5-1	TGCGCCAGCAGAGTTGGGAGCCCACAGGGGGCGTCCTACGAGCAGTACTTC	CASRVGSPQGASYEQYF
TRBJ2-1	.	few	TRBV6-5	TGTGCCAGCCGCTGGGCGCAGGGCAACAATGAGCAGTTCTTC	CASRWAQGNNEQFF